The 30 T cell receptor beta chains given below trace back to one sample, sequenced in a study of blood T cell repertoires in COVID-19. Using immunoSEQ multiplex PCR, the repertoire was profiled, and TCRdb retains in-frame clones only, with some absent. The data contain 40,000 or so clones, 65% to 90% of them singletons. Sequenced sample: peripheral blood. The receptor set was obtained from a human donor in a cohort sampled during active COVID-19.

V gene TRBV4-1 combines with J gene TRBJ1-2; 7 positions agree with TRBD1. This CDR3 is built from 16 residues. The V and J ends lost 1 base and 8 bases, in that order; junction bases with no gene match: 13. Germline V lookup: CDR1 MGHRA, CDR2 YSYEKL. The DNA of the CDR3 is TGCGCCAGCAGCCAAGGAGTCGGGCAGGGGGTTGCGGGCTACACCTTC. Encoded protein: CASSQGVGQGVAGYTF.

For this clone: No DNA is shown, since the ends of the CDR3 on it are uncertain; the CDR3 is the one TCRdb lists. The V and J genes are TRBV21-1 and TRBJ1-2; the listed D gene, TRBD1, was not tested against the DNA. TRBV21-1 has pseudogene status. With termini counted, the CDR3 has 20 amino acids. CDR3 amino acids: CASSARVGSGTGEANYGYTF.

The rearrangement uses TRBV15 and TRBJ1-1, with D hard to call. The CDR3 has 17 residues. Per germline, CDR1 LNHNV and CDR2 YYDKDF (reference sequence). Trimming took 0 bases from V and 1 from J, leaving 15 bases between them. CDR3 bases: TGTGCCACCAGCAGAGATATACTCCGAGGGTGGAACACTGAAGCTTTCTTT. Residues: CATSRDILRGWNTEAFF.

V is TRBV6-9 and J is TRBJ1-4; no reliable D call. Between the trimmed V and J ends, which lost 0 bases and 8 bases, there was a span of 16 bases. Germline-derived CDR1 and CDR2 are MNHGY and SVAAGI. The CDR3 totals 16 residues. CDR3 loop: CASSYSWREAVEKLFF. The CDR3 bases are TGTGCCAGCAGTTATTCGTGGCGGGAGGCGGTGGAAAAACTGTTTTTT.

The V and J genes are TRBV5-4 and TRBJ2-3, with no clear D. Per germline, CDR1 SGHNT and CDR2 YYREEE (reference sequence). Trimming removed 2 bases from V and 4 bases from J, with 5 bases in between. This CDR3 is 12 amino acids long. CDR3 residues: CASSLSADTQYF. CDR3 nucleotides: TGTGCCAGCAGCTTATCCGCAGATACGCAGTATTTT.

The chain employs TRBV3-1 (or the pseudogene TRBV3-2) and TRBJ2-5; 10 nucleotides agree with TRBD2. This CDR3 has 15 amino acids. The germline V gene has CDR1 LGHDT and CDR2 YNNKEL (reference sequence). V lost 2 bases to trimming and J lost 5 bases; unmatched junction nucleotides: 5. This CDR3 is CASSQPGLASETQYF. The CDR3 DNA sequence: TGTGCCAGCAGCCAACCGGGACTAGCGTCCGAGACCCAGTACTTC.

The chain carries TRBV11-1 and TRBJ1-1, with D possibly TRBD1 on 6 matching bases. Deletions cut 5 bases from V and 7 bases from J, with 14 bases between. Germline V gene data show CDR1 as SGHAT and CDR2 as FQDESV (reference sequence). This CDR3 has 13 residues. CDR3 in amino acids: CASSTYRVGEAFF. The CDR3 DNA follows: TGTGCCAGCAGCACGTACAGGGTCGGTGAAGCTTTCTTT. Together with reference TRBV11-1 and TRBJ1-1, the CDR3 gives the full variable domain: EAEVAQSPRYKITEKSQAVAFWCDPISGHATLYWYRQILGQGPELLVQFQDESVVDDSQLPKDRFSAERLKGVDSTLKIQPAELGDSAMYLCASSTYRVGEAFFGQGTRLTVV.

This chain links TRBV3-1 (or the pseudogene TRBV3-2) with TRBJ2-6; 8 nucleotides agree with TRBD1. The CDR3 contains 17 residues. Germline trimming cut 1 base from V and 2 bases from J; bases unmatched to any gene: 4. Germline CDR1 reads LGHDT; CDR2 reads YNNKEL (reference sequence). The CDR3 loop is CASSQARTGTGANVLTF. Written as DNA, the CDR3 is TGTGCCAGCAGCCAAGCCCGGACAGGGACTGGGGCCAACGTCCTGACTTTC.

The chain couples TRBV4-2 to TRBJ2-7; TRBD1 matches 7 bases. The V and J ends lost 4 bases and 6 bases, in that order; junction bases with no gene match: 12. CDR3 size: 15 residues. Germline assignment: CDR1 LGHNA and CDR2 YNFKEQ. As DNA, the CDR3 is TGTGCCAGCAGCCTCATTTCCGAGACAGGGTCCGAGCAGTACTTC. Its protein product is CASSLISETGSEQYF.

This clone was detected ten times or more. The DNA of the CDR3 is TGTGCCACCAGCGCCAGGGGAGAGGACACTGAAGCTTTCTTT. Residues: CATSARGEDTEAFF. The gene calls are TRBV15 and TRBJ1-1, with D perhaps matching TRBD1 (6 bases). The CDR3 runs to 14 residues. Germline CDR1 reads LNHNV; CDR2 reads YYDKDF (reference sequence). V lost 5 bases and J 3 bases, leaving 13 bases between the germline ends. Variable domain in full (rest from reference TRBV15 and TRBJ1-1): DAMVIQNPRYQVTQFGKPVTLSCSQTLNHNVMYWYQQKSSQAPKLLFHYYDKDFNNEADTPDNFQSRRPNTSFCFLDIRSPGLGDTAMYLCATSARGEDTEAFFGQGTRLTVV.

The chain carries TRBV27 and TRBJ2-1; 8 positions agree with TRBD1. CDR1 and CDR2 (germline): MNHEY, SMNVEV (reference sequence). CDR3 length: 15 amino acids. The J segment lost 4 bases and the V segment lost 1 base, leaving 3 bases of the junction unmatched. CDR3: CASSLWDRSYNEQFF. The CDR3, as DNA: TGTGCCAGCAGTTTATGGGACAGGTCATACAATGAGCAGTTCTTC.

The V gene is TRBV6-5, the J gene TRBJ2-5; 9 nucleotides agree with TRBD1. This CDR3 has 15 residues. V shed 1 base, J shed 2 bases, and the junction held 2 bases outside the gene matches. CDR1 MNHEY and CDR2 SVGAGI come from the germline V gene. The DNA for the CDR3 is TGTGCCAGCAGTTACTTCGGACAGGGGCAAGAGACCCAGTACTTC. Translated, it gives CASSYFGQGQETQYF.

The rearrangement joins TRBV19 to TRBJ1-2, with a weak D call TRBD1 (5 bases). The V gene lost 3 bases and the J gene lost 5 bases, with 22 bases spanning the gap. The germline CDR1 and CDR2 sequences are LNHDA and SQIVND (reference sequence). This CDR3 is 17 amino acids long. The CDR3 nucleotides are TGTGCCAGTAGTATTGGGTTCGGGGGGACTGATTTGTATGGCTACACCTTC. Translation: CASSIGFGGTDLYGYTF.

V gene TRBV9 combines with J gene TRBJ1-2, with TRBD1 matching 9 bases. The CDR3 length is 16 residues. Germline V lookup: CDR1 SGDLS, CDR2 YYNGEE. Trimming cost V 4 bases and J 4 bases; bases outside gene matches: 11. Here the CDR3 reads CASSPGQGNLVYGYTF. CDR3 nucleotide sequence: TGTGCCAGCAGCCCAGGACAGGGGAACTTGGTCTATGGCTACACCTTC.

This clone was observed once. V is TRBV30 and J is TRBJ1-1; TRBD1 is a possible D gene (6 bases). This CDR3 has 14 amino acids. CDR1 is GTSNPN, CDR2 SVGIG, per germline (reference sequence). V gave up 5 bases and J gave up 2 bases, with 15 bases separating them. The DNA of the CDR3 is TGTGCCTGGGGGAGCCAGGGGTCCAACACTGAAGCTTTCTTT. Translation gives CAWGSQGSNTEAFF. The full variable domain, completed using reference TRBV30 and TRBJ1-1, is SQTIHQWPATLVQPVGSPLSLECTVEGTSNPNLYWYRQAAGRGLQLLFYSVGIGQISSEVPQNLSASRPQDRQFILSSKKLLLSDSGFYLCAWGSQGSNTEAFFGQGTRLTVV.

This chain joins TRBV9 and TRBJ1-1; weak D call: TRBD1 (6 bases). The germline gives CDR1 SGDLS, CDR2 YYNGEE. V was shortened by 4 bases and J by 2 bases, with 12 bases between the two germline ends. This CDR3 contains 14 residues. CDR3 protein: CASSSGQINTEAFF. CDR3 nucleotides: TGTGCCAGCAGCAGCGGACAGATTAACACTGAAGCTTTCTTT.

The chain carries TRBV5-6 and TRBJ1-1, with D perhaps matching TRBD1 (5 bases). Germline CDR1 SGHDT, CDR2 YYEEEE. The CDR3 spans 14 residues. Trimming took off 4 bases at V and 3 bases at J, with 13 bases between the two ends. CDR3 coding DNA: TGTGCCAGCAGCCCCGGGGGGTCGGACACTGAAGCTTTCTTT. Its protein is CASSPGGSDTEAFF.

The chain recombines TRBV19 with TRBJ1-6; no firm D call. Trimming cost V 11 bases and J 9 bases, with 17 bases left between them. The germline V gene has CDR1 LNHDA and CDR2 SQIVND (reference sequence). There are 13 residues in the CDR3. The CDR3 loop is CAAATPGSSPLHF. CDR3 in DNA: TGTGCCGCCGCGACGCCCGGGTCTTCACCCCTCCACTTT.

The CDR3 coding sequence is TGTGCCAGCTCAGCGGGACAGCCATATCAGCCCCAGCATTTT. This translates into CASSAGQPYQPQHF. The gene calls are TRBV18 and TRBJ1-5; 7 bases are a match to TRBD1. The CDR3 has 14 amino acids. Germline V lookup: CDR1 KGHSH, CDR2 LQKENI. Trimming took 5 bases from V and 5 from J; bases not matched to a gene: 6. Together with reference TRBV18 and TRBJ1-5, the CDR3 gives the full variable domain: NAGVMQNPRHLVRRRGQEARLRCSPMKGHSHVYWYRQLPEEGLKFMVYLQKENIIDESGMPKERFSAEFPKEGPSILRIQQVVRGDSAAYFCASSAGQPYQPQHFGDGTRLSIL.

The chain joins TRBV18 to TRBJ1-1; D possibly corresponds to TRBD1 (5 bases). The V end was cut by 3 bases, the J end by 5 bases, with 13 bases between. The CDR3 spans 14 residues. The germline V gene has CDR1 KGHSH and CDR2 LQKENI. The CDR3 nucleotides are TGTGCCAGCTCACCCTGGCGGGGGAGGACTGAAGCTTTCTTT. This gives the protein CASSPWRGRTEAFF. Full variable domain (missing parts from reference TRBV18 and TRBJ1-1): NAGVMQNPRHLVRRRGQEARLRCSPMKGHSHVYWYRQLPEEGLKFMVYLQKENIIDESGMPKERFSAEFPKEGPSILRIQQVVRGDSAAYFCASSPWRGRTEAFFGQGTRLTVV.

The chain links TRBV7-9 to TRBJ1-4; 7 bases align to TRBD1. The CDR3 extends over 14 amino acids. Looked up from germline, CDR1 is SEHNR and CDR2 is FQNEAQ (reference sequence). V was pared by 1 base and J by 8 bases, with 4 bases of the junction left unmatched. CDR3 DNA sequence: TGTGCCAGCAGCTTAGGACAGGGAAGGGAAAAACTGTTTTTT. Encoded protein: CASSLGQGREKLFF.

The rearrangement uses TRBV9 and TRBJ1-1, with no clear D. The V and J ends lost 0 bases and 5 bases respectively, with 26 bases between them. The CDR3 is 19 residues long. Germline CDR1 and CDR2: SGDLS and YYNGEE. The CDR3 DNA sequence: TGTGCCAGCAGCGTAGGATGGGGTTACGGTGCAGGCCCGGGAACTGAAGCTTTCTTT. This sequence encodes CASSVGWGYGAGPGTEAFF.

The chain carries TRBV3-1 (or the pseudogene TRBV3-2) and TRBJ1-1; D unclear. V was trimmed by 4 bases and J by 7 bases, leaving 7 bases between them. CDR1 LGHDT and CDR2 YNNKEL come from the germline V gene (reference sequence). The CDR3 is made up of 11 amino acids. Here the CDR3 reads CASSLGYEAFF. The CDR3 DNA sequence: TGTGCCAGCAGCCTCGGTTATGAAGCTTTCTTT.

The rearrangement links TRBV5-6 to TRBJ1-1, with D perhaps TRBD1 (5 bases). CDR3 length: 15 amino acids. Germline V gene data show CDR1 as SGHDT and CDR2 as YYEEEE. V was cut by 0 bases and J by 4 bases, with 13 bases left in between. Here the CDR3 reads CASSLGPGRATEAFF. The DNA for the CDR3 is TGTGCCAGCAGCTTGGGGCCAGGGAGGGCCACTGAAGCTTTCTTT.

The V gene is TRBV18, the J gene TRBJ1-4; maybe TRBD1 (6 bases). The CDR3 consists of 13 residues. Germline values: CDR1 KGHSH, CDR2 LQKENI. V lost 5 bases and J 7 bases, leaving 11 bases between the germline ends. The CDR3 reads CASSSRDTEKLFF. The CDR3 DNA reads TGTGCCAGCTCATCCCGGGACACTGAAAAACTGTTTTTT.

The rearrangement links TRBV6-1 to TRBJ1-5; D is perhaps TRBD1 (5 bases). In germline, CDR1 is MNHNS, CDR2 SASEGT. The CDR3 spans 14 residues. V gave up 1 base and J gave up 1 base, with 5 bases separating them. CDR3 DNA sequence: TGTGCCAGCAGTGAAGGACAGAGCAATCAGCCCCAGCATTTT. This codes for CASSEGQSNQPQHF.

The rearrangement uses TRBV6-2 or TRBV6-3 and TRBJ2-5; 9 bases match TRBD1. Trimming took 2 bases from V and 3 from J; bases not matched to a gene: 1. The length of the CDR3 is 14 residues. CDR1 MNHEY and CDR2 SVGEGT come from the germline V gene. CDR3 nucleotides: TGTGCCAGCAGTTACGGGACAGGGAAAGAGACCCAGTACTTC. Translated: CASSYGTGKETQYF.

The chain carries TRBV5-1 and TRBJ2-2; 7 bases align to TRBD1. The V and J ends lost 4 bases and 2 bases, in that order; junction bases with no gene match: 5. Germline values: CDR1 SGHRS, CDR2 YFSETQ. This CDR3 comprises 15 residues. The CDR3 DNA follows: TGCGCCAGCAGCAGGGACAGCCACAACACCGGGGAGCTGTTTTTT. Translating gives CASSRDSHNTGELFF.

The chain employs TRBV7-9 and TRBJ1-1; D is undetermined. The CDR3 length is 13 residues. Germline loops: CDR1 SEHNR, CDR2 FQNEAQ (reference sequence). Between the trimmed V and J ends, which lost 1 base and 5 bases, there was a span of 8 bases. In DNA, the CDR3 is TGTGCCAGCAGCTTAGAAGAGGAGACTGAAGCTTTCTTT. Its translation is CASSLEEETEAFF.

The chain employs TRBV5-1 and TRBJ1-1; D might be TRBD1 (5 bases). The V and J ends lost 4 bases and 3 bases respectively, with 16 bases between them. CDR3 length: 15 residues. Per germline, CDR1 SGHRS and CDR2 YFSETQ. The CDR3 sequence is CASSAERGWDTEAFF. The CDR3 DNA reads TGCGCCAGCAGCGCTGAGCGGGGCTGGGACACTGAAGCTTTCTTT.